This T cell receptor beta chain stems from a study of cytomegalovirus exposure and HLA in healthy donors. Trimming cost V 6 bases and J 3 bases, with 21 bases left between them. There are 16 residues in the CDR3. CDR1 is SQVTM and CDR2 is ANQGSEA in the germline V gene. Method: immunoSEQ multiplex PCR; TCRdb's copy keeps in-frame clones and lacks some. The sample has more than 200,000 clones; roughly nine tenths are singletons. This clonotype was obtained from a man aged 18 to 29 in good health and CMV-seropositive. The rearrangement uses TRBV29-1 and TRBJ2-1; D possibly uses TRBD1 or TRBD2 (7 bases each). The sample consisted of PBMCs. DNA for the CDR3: TGCAGCGTCAGGGGGGCAGGGGGGGACCGCTACAATGAGCAGTTCTTC. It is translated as CSVRGAGGDRYNEQFF.